The clone carrying this T cell receptor beta chain was detected a few times. The antigen is unknown. The sample originates from a study of Graves' ophthalmopathy and Graves' hyperthyroidism. Amplification of TCR beta CDR3 regions used RNA transcripts. First-round RT-PCR relied on HTBI primers, and a second-round multiplex PCR came next. From the multiplex PCR reads, TCRdb called clonotypes with MiXCR, one entry per CDR3 protein. Of around 670,000 distinct CDR3 sequences in the sample, 40% were seen once. Study-level results: Blood repertoires reportedly contained most expanded thyroid clonotypes above 0.001 frequency.

There are 15 residues in the CDR3. Per the germline V gene, CDR1 is LGHNA and CDR2 is YNFKEQ. Trimming removed 0 bases from V and 4 bases from J; junction bases left unmatched: 4. Uncontrolled infections, pregnancy, lactation or other autoimmune diseases led to patient exclusion. Diagnosis used clinical symptoms, serum thyroxine, TRAb, thyroid ultrasound and orbital computed tomography. A volume of 9.5 to 10 ml of fresh peripheral blood supplied the PBMCs. The chain couples TRBV4-2 to TRBJ1-1; 8 bases agree with TRBD1. Material for sequencing was peripheral blood. The clonotype comes from an adult man with Graves' ophthalmopathy. The CDR3 here is CASSQETGGSTEAFF. The CDR3 DNA reads as TGTGCCAGCAGCCAAGAAACAGGGGGTTCCACTGAAGCTTTCTTT.